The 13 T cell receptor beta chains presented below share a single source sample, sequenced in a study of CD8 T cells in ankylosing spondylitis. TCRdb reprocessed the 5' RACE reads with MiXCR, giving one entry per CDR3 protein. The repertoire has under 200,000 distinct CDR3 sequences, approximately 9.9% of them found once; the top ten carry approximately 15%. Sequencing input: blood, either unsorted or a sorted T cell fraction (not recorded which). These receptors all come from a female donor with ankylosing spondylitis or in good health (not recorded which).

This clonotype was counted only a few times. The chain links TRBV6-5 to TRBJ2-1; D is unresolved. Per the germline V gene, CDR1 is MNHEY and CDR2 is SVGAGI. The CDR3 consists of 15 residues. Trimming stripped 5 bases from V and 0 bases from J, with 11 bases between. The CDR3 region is CASSESSASYNEQFF. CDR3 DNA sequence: TGTGCCAGCAGTGAGTCGAGCGCCTCCTACAATGAGCAGTTCTTC.

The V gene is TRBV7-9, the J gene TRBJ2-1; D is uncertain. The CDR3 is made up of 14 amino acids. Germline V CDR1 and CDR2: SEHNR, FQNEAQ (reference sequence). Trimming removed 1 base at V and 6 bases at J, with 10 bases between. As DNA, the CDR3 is TGTGCCAGCAGCTTAGAGTCTACCCTCAATGAGCAGTTCTTC. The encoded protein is CASSLESTLNEQFF.

The DNA for the CDR3 is TGTGCCAGCAGCCCCTTTTTGACTAGCGGACTCTACGAGCAGTACTTC. Protein sequence: CASSPFLTSGLYEQYF. The genes are TRBV3-1 and TRBJ2-7; 9 bases line up with TRBD2. Unmatched junction bases numbered 10, after V lost 4 bases and J lost 3 bases. Germline assignment: CDR1 LGHDT and CDR2 YNNKEL (reference sequence). This CDR3 is 16 amino acids long.

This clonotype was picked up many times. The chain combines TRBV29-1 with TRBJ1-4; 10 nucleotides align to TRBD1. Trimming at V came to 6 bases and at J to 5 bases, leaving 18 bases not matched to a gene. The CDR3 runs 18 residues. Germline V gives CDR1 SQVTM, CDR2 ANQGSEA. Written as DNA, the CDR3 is TGCAGCGTCAGGGCAGACAGGGGGCGCCCCCGCAAGAATGAAAAACTGTTTTTT. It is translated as CSVRADRGRPRKNEKLFF.

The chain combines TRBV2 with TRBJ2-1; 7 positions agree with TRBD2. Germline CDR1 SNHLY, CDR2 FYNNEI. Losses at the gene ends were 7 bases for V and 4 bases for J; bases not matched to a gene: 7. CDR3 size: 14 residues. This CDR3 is CASIPSGLYNEQFF. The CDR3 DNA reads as TGTGCCAGCATCCCTAGCGGTTTGTACAATGAGCAGTTCTTC.

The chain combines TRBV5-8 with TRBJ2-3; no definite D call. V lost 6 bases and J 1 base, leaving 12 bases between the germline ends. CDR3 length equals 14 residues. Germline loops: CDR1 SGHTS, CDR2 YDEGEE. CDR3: CASIFSRGTDTQYF. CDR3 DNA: TGTGCCAGCATCTTTTCCCGGGGCACAGATACGCAGTATTTT.

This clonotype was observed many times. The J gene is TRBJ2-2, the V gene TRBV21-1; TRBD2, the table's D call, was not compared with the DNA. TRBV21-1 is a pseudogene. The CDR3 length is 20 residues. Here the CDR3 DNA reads TGTGCCAGCAGCAGGTCGACTAGCGGGATGTTGCATGCGAACACCGGGGAGCTGTTTTTT. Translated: CASSRSTSGMLHANTGELFF.

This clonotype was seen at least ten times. This chain's CDR3 is CASSLSGGNEQFF. The CDR3 DNA reads TGTGCCAGCAGTTTATCAGGGGGAAATGAGCAGTTCTTC. The chain is built from TRBV27 and TRBJ2-1; the D gene is possibly TRBD1 (6 bases). The ends were cut back, 0 bases at V and 7 bases at J, with 7 bases in the middle. CDR1 and CDR2 (germline): MNHEY, SMNVEV (reference sequence). The CDR3 loop spans 13 amino acids.

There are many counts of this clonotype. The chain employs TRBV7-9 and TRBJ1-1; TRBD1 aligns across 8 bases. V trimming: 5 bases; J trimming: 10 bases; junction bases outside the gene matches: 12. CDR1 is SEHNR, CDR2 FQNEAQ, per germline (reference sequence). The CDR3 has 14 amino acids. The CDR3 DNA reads TGTGCCAGCAGCCTCTCAGCACAGGGGGAAGGAGCTTTCTTT. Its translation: CASSLSAQGEGAFF.

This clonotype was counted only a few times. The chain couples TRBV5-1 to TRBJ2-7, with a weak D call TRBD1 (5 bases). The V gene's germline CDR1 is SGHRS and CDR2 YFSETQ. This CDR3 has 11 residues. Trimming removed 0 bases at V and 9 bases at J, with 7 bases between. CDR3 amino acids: CASSLGGVQYF. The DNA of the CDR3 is TGCGCCAGCAGCTTGGGGGGCGTGCAGTACTTC.

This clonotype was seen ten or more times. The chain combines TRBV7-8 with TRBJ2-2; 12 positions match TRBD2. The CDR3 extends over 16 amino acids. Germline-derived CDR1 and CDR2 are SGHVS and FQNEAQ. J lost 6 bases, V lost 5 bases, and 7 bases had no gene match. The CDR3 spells CASSRLAGDGSGELFF. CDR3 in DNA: TGTGCCAGCAGCCGACTAGCGGGAGATGGGTCCGGGGAGCTGTTTTTT. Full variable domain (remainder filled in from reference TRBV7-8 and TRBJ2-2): GAGVSQSPRYKVAKRGQDVALRCDPISGHVSLFWYQQALGQGPEFLTYFQNEAQLDKSGLPSDRFFAERPEGSVSTLKIQRTQQEDSAVYLCASSRLAGDGSGELFFGEGSRLTVL.

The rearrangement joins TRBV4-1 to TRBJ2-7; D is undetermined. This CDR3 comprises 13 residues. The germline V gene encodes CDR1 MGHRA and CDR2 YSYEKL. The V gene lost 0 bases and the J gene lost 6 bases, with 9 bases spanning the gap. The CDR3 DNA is TGCGCCAGCAGCCAAGATCTAGGTGGCGAGCAGTACTTC. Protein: CASSQDLGGEQYF.

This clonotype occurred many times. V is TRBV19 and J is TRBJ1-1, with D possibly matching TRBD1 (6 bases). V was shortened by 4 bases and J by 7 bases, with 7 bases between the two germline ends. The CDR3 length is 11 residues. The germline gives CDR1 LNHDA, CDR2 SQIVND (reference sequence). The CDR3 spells CASSTRGEAFF. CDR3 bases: TGTGCCAGTAGTACCAGGGGTGAAGCTTTCTTT.